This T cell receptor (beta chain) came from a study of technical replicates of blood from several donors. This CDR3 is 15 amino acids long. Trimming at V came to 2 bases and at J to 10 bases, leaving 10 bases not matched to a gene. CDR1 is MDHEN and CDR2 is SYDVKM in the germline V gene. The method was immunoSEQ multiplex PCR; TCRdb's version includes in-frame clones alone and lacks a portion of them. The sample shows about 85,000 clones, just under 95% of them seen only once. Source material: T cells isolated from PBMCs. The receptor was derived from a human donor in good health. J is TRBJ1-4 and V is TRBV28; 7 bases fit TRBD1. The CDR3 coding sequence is TGTGCCAGCAGTTTACTTAGGCAGGGGGGAGGAAAACTGTTTTTT. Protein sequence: CASSLLRQGGGKLFF.